A selection of T cell receptor beta chains follows, all from one sample in a study of shared clonotypes between healthy human individuals. Profiling relied on immunoSEQ multiplex PCR, and the TCRdb table lists in-frame clones only, not all of them. This sample has 75,000 to 100,000 clones, with around half found just once. Sequencing was carried out using PBMCs. Receptor source: a woman aged 40 to 55 in good health. Some clones in this sample may be carry-over from other donors' samples. Each CDR3 is given with its conserved first and last residue. The D gene is left open where the match is weak. Where a row states a size, it is once, few, many or the class of an expanded clone; other rows omit it.

d_gene	abundance	v_gene	j_gene	CDR3aa	CDR3nt
-	-	TRBV7-2	TRBJ2-7	CATSQQLAGPYEQYF	TGCGCCACCAGTCAGCAATTGGCGGGGCCCTACGAGCAGTACTTT
-	many	TRBV28	TRBJ1-4	CASSSEEFMTWSTNEKLFF	TGTGCCAGCAGTTCCGAGGAATTTATGACATGGAGCACTAATGAAAAACTGTTTTTT
TRBD1	few	TRBV29-1	TRBJ1-1	CSAHRDSPEAFF	TGCAGCGCCCACCGGGACAGCCCTGAAGCTTTCTTT
TRBD2	-	TRBV7-8	TRBJ2-7	CASSYVAGPGEQYF	TGTGCCAGCAGCTATGTAGCGGGACCGGGAGAGCAGTACTTC
-	many	TRBV29-1	TRBJ1-5	CSASDGFLGNQPQHF	TGCAGCGCGTCCGACGGGTTTTTAGGGAATCAGCCCCAGCATTTT
TRBD1	few	TRBV28	TRBJ1-5	CASSTGGGGNQPQHF	TGTGCCAGCAGTACAGGGGGCGGGGGCAATCAGCCCCAGCATTTT
TRBD1	once	TRBV7-9	TRBJ2-3	CASNSGTGMTDTQYF	TGTGCCAGCAACTCCGGGACAGGGATGACAGATACGCAGTATTTT
-	-	TRBV2	TRBJ2-2	CASRVRDAIFGELFF	TGTGCCAGCAGGGTGCGGGACGCGATCTTCGGGGAGCTGTTTTTT
-	-	TRBV7-9	TRBJ2-7	CASNDLGALGSYEQYF	TGTGCCAGCAACGATTTAGGCGCCCTCGGCTCCTACGAGCAGTACTTC
-	many	TRBV7-8	TRBJ2-2	CASSSRRDTGELFF	TGTGCCAGCAGCAGTAGACGGGACACCGGGGAGCTGTTTTTT
-	-	TRBV7-8	TRBJ2-7	CASSLRAGSNYEQYF	TGTGCCAGCAGCTTACGTGCGGGAAGCAACTACGAGCAGTACTTC
TRBD2	many	TRBV29-1	TRBJ2-7	CSVQGGGLANEQYF	TGCAGCGTCCAAGGAGGGGGACTAGCGAACGAGCAGTACTTC
TRBD1	few	TRBV28	TRBJ2-2	CASSLSSSRTGPTNTGELFF	TGTGCCAGCAGTTTATCCTCCTCCCGGACAGGGCCAACGAACACCGGGGAGCTGTTTTTT
TRBD1	-	TRBV7-8	TRBJ1-5	CASSGPPGQGGQPQHF	TGTGCCAGCAGCGGACCCCCGGGACAGGGGGGACAGCCCCAGCATTTT